A single sample gave rise to the 22 T cell receptor beta chains below, sequenced in a study of T cells after posttransplantation cyclophosphamide. The data were produced by immunoSEQ multiplex PCR, yet TCRdb's version contains in-frame clones alone and is incomplete. The specimen has approximately 27,000 clones, none found just once. Sample: PBMCs. The receptors come from a man aged 50-59 years in good health, CMV-negative, and a related stem cell transplant donor.

This clone occurred many times. The V and J genes are TRBV29-1 and TRBJ1-2, with D unresolved. V was cut by 4 bases and J by 6 bases, with 15 bases left in between. CDR3 length: 13 amino acids. Germline values: CDR1 SQVTM, CDR2 ANQGSEA. The CDR3 spells CSVVDVGRDGYTF. Written as DNA, the CDR3 is TGCAGCGTTGTTGACGTGGGCAGAGATGGCTACACCTTC.

Many counts were recorded for this clone. The CDR3 sequence is CASSQDRTYTEAFF. The CDR3 region has the DNA TGTGCCAGCTCACAAGACAGGACCTACACTGAAGCTTTCTTT. V usage is TRBV18 and J usage is TRBJ1-1, with a tentative D call TRBD1 (6 bases). V was shortened by 4 bases and J by 3 bases, with 12 bases between the two germline ends. Germline values: CDR1 KGHSH, CDR2 LQKENI. The CDR3 spans 14 residues. The full variable domain, completed using reference TRBV18 and TRBJ1-1, is NAGVMQNPRHLVRRRGQEARLRCSPMKGHSHVYWYRQLPEEGLKFMVYLQKENIIDESGMPKERFSAEFPKEGPSILRIQQVVRGDSAAYFCASSQDRTYTEAFFGQGTRLTVV.

This clone was seen repeatedly, ten times or more. The chain employs TRBV27 and TRBJ1-5, with a possible D match to TRBD1 (5 bases). Germline assignment: CDR1 MNHEY and CDR2 SMNVEV (reference sequence). The V end lost 3 bases, the J end lost 5 bases, and 11 bases lay between the germline ends. This CDR3 is 14 amino acids long. The CDR3 DNA reads TGTGCCAGCAGTTTCAATATGGGGCATCAGCCCCAGCATTTT. Protein sequence: CASSFNMGHQPQHF.

There are many counts of this clone. This sequence joins TRBV15 and TRBJ1-6, with 11 bases lining up with TRBD1. Germline CDR1 reads LNHNV; CDR2 reads YYDKDF (reference sequence). The V segment lost 5 bases and the J segment 14 bases; nucleotides outside the gene matches: 8. This CDR3 is built from 14 residues. The CDR3 region is CATSEDRGRRTLHF. In nucleotides, the CDR3 is TGTGCCACCAGCGAGGACAGGGGGCGGCGGACCCTCCACTTT.

This clone showed up many times. The rearrangement joins TRBV27 to TRBJ2-2, with 7 bases fitting TRBD2. V trimming: 6 bases; J trimming: 5 bases; junction bases outside the gene matches: 9. CDR1 and CDR2 from the germline V gene are MNHEY and SMNVEV (reference sequence). This CDR3 has 15 residues. The CDR3: CASSAAGTTTGELFF. CDR3 in DNA: TGTGCCAGCAGCGCCGCCGGGACTACAACCGGGGAGCTGTTTTTT.

In its sample, this clone was seen many times. This chain links TRBV10-1 with TRBJ2-3; D unclear. The CDR3 length is 13 residues. In germline, CDR1 is WNHNN, CDR2 SYGVQD (reference sequence). Trimming left V 5 bases short and J 0 bases short, with 6 bases between. CDR3 in DNA: TGCGCCAGCAGTTCAACTAGCACAGATACGCAGTATTTT. Encoded protein: CASSSTSTDTQYF.

This clone was recorded many times. The V call is TRBV2, the J call TRBJ1-4, with 9 nucleotides matching TRBD1. The junction had 4 bases not matched to a gene; V was cut back by 10 bases and J by 7 bases. This CDR3 has 12 residues. Germline CDR1 and CDR2: SNHLY and FYNNEI. Here the CDR3 DNA reads TGTGCCACACAGGGGGCAGGTGAAAAACTGTTTTTT. Translated, it gives CATQGAGEKLFF.

This clone was detected many times. The V and J genes are TRBV7-3 and TRBJ2-3, with unresolved D. The CDR3 extends over 13 amino acids. In germline, CDR1 is SGHTA, CDR2 FQGTGA. Deletions cut 2 bases from V and 2 bases from J, with 5 bases between. The CDR3 sequence: CASSLQDTDTQYF. The CDR3, as DNA: TGTGCCAGCAGCTTACAGGACACAGATACGCAGTATTTT.

This clone was seen repeatedly, ten times or more. The CDR3 DNA reads TGTGCCAGCAGCCGCGCCCCATCAAGCGGGACGAGCACAGATACGCAGTATTTT. It codes for CASSRAPSSGTSTDTQYF. The chain couples TRBV4-2 to TRBJ2-3; 7 bases map to TRBD2. This CDR3 region has 18 residues. V dropped 4 bases and J dropped 0; count of bases not matched to a gene: 13. Germline lookup yields CDR1 LGHNA and CDR2 YNFKEQ.

In this sample, this clone turned up many times. The rearrangement uses TRBV7-9 and TRBJ2-5; perhaps TRBD2 as D (8 bases). This CDR3 is built from 18 residues. The germline V gene encodes CDR1 SEHNR and CDR2 FQNEAQ (reference sequence). The V gene lost 5 bases and the J gene lost 4 bases, with 26 bases spanning the gap. The CDR3 spells CASSQGGAGALPTETQYF. CDR3 nucleotides: TGTGCCAGCAGCCAGGGGGGAGCGGGAGCCCTCCCCACAGAGACCCAGTACTTC.

This clone has at least ten counts. The rearrangement uses TRBV19 and TRBJ2-1; tentatively, D is TRBD1 (6 bases). The germline CDR1 and CDR2 sequences are LNHDA and SQIVND (reference sequence). CDR3 length equals 13 residues. Trimming pared 4 bases from V and 9 bases from J, leaving 13 bases between. The CDR3 reads CASSRERTVEQFF. The CDR3 coding sequence is TGTGCCAGTAGTAGGGAAAGGACAGTTGAGCAGTTCTTC.

There are many counts of this clone. The gene calls are TRBV5-1 and TRBJ1-3; unclear D gene. V gave up 5 bases and J gave up 0 bases, with 15 bases separating them. CDR3 length: 16 residues. The V gene's germline CDR1 is SGHRS and CDR2 YFSETQ. The CDR3 is CASRSLESRSGNTIYF. Written as DNA, the CDR3 is TGCGCCAGCAGGTCTCTTGAGTCGCGCTCTGGAAACACCATATATTTT.

This clone has at least ten counts. The CDR3 DNA reads TGTGCCAGCAGTGGTGGACTAGCGGACAATGAGCAGTTCTTC. Amino acid sequence: CASSGGLADNEQFF. The V call is TRBV2, the J call TRBJ2-1, with 10 bases identical to TRBD2. The germline CDR1 and CDR2 sequences are SNHLY and FYNNEI. The CDR3 consists of 14 residues. Trimming took 4 bases from V and 5 from J; bases not matched to a gene: 2.

This clone was seen ten or more times. The V gene is TRBV28, the J gene TRBJ1-2; TRBD1 is a possible D gene (5 bases). Per germline, CDR1 MDHEN and CDR2 SYDVKM. Trimming pared 6 bases from V and 4 bases from J, leaving 18 bases between. The CDR3 covers 15 residues. The CDR3 here is CASSIGGFSSYGYTF. In DNA, the CDR3 is TGTGCCAGCAGCATCGGGGGGTTTAGTAGCTATGGCTACACCTTC.

This clone was seen at least ten times. The chain carries TRBV28 and TRBJ1-1, with a possible D match to TRBD1 (6 bases). The CDR3 length is 15 residues. Germline V gene sequence: CDR1 MDHEN, CDR2 SYDVKM. V lost 5 bases to trimming and J lost 1 base, with 14 bases between them. This CDR3 reads CASSPRDTRNTEAFF. The CDR3 nucleotides are TGTGCCAGCAGTCCCCGGGACACCCGGAACACTGAAGCTTTCTTT.

This clone was picked up many times. A much larger clone sits a single nucleotide away, making a read error possible. This CDR3 is also generated by other DNA sequences in the sample. V is TRBV7-3 and J is TRBJ1-5, with TRBD1 matching over 9 bases. This CDR3 contains 15 residues. From germline, CDR1 is SGHTA and CDR2 FQGTGA. The CDR3 DNA follows: TGTGCCAGCAGCGGACAGGGGACGAGCAATCAGCCCCAGCACTTT. Translated, it gives CASSGQGTSNQPQHF. The whole variable domain, remainder taken from reference TRBV7-3 and TRBJ1-5, is GAGVSQTPSNKVTEKGKYVELRCDPISGHTALYWYRQSLGQGPEFLIYFQGTGAADDSGLPNDRFFAVRPEGSVSTLKIQRTERGDSAVYLCASSGQGTSNQPQHFGDGTRLSIL.

This clone was observed at least ten times. The chain is built from TRBV19 and TRBJ2-7, with 12 bases aligning to TRBD2. The CDR3 covers 14 residues. V shed 6 bases, J shed 1 base, and the junction held 1 base outside the gene matches. Per germline, CDR1 LNHDA and CDR2 SQIVND (reference sequence). CDR3 in amino acids: CASSGTSGSYEQYF. The DNA for the CDR3 is TGTGCCAGTAGCGGGACTAGCGGGTCCTACGAGCAGTACTTC.

This clone was recorded at least ten times. This sequence joins TRBV5-1 and TRBJ2-7, with D perhaps matching TRBD1 (5 bases). Germline V gives CDR1 SGHRS, CDR2 YFSETQ. The CDR3 sequence is 14 residues long. The V end was cut by 7 bases, the J end by 1 base, with 15 bases between. CDR3 sequence (DNA): TGCGCCAGCGGGGCCGAGGACCCATCCTACGAGCAGTACTTC. Translation gives CASGAEDPSYEQYF.

This clone was detected many times. J is TRBJ2-1 and V is TRBV9; the D gene is possibly TRBD1 (5 bases). Germline V gene data show CDR1 as SGDLS and CDR2 as YYNGEE. Trimming shortened V by 5 bases and J by 4 bases, and 16 bases separated the two germline ends. CDR3 length: 15 residues. DNA for the CDR3: TGTGCCAGCAGTCGTACATCAGGGTCTTACAATGAGCAGTTCTTC. Its translation is CASSRTSGSYNEQFF.

This clone came up many times. V usage is TRBV23-1 and J usage is TRBJ1-1, with D perhaps matching TRBD1 (5 bases). Being an ORF, TRBV23-1 has a function that is uncertain. This CDR3 has 15 residues. V gave up 0 bases and J gave up 1 base, with 9 bases separating them. CDR3 loop: CASSQSDIANTEAFF. DNA for the CDR3: TGCGCCAGCAGTCAATCGGACATCGCGAACACTGAAGCTTTCTTT.

This clone has ten or more counts. The chain has TRBV28 and TRBJ1-2; possible D gene TRBD1, 6 bases. The CDR3 has 16 amino acids. Germline V gene data show CDR1 as MDHEN and CDR2 as SYDVKM. Trimming shortened V by 2 bases and J by 5 bases, and 18 bases separated the two germline ends. CDR3 amino acids: CASSLPSRGARYGYTF. As DNA, the CDR3 is TGTGCCAGCAGTTTACCCTCCCGGGGGGCACGGTATGGCTACACCTTC.

In its sample, this clone was seen many times. This sequence joins TRBV4-2 and TRBJ1-2; TRBD1 agrees at 8 bases. Per the germline V gene, CDR1 is LGHNA and CDR2 is YNFKEQ. With 0 bases clipped from V and 8 bases from J, the junction kept 5 bases outside the gene matches. The length of the CDR3 is 14 residues. CDR3: CASSQESRGQGYTF. CDR3 bases: TGTGCCAGCAGCCAAGAATCCAGGGGGCAGGGCTACACCTTC.